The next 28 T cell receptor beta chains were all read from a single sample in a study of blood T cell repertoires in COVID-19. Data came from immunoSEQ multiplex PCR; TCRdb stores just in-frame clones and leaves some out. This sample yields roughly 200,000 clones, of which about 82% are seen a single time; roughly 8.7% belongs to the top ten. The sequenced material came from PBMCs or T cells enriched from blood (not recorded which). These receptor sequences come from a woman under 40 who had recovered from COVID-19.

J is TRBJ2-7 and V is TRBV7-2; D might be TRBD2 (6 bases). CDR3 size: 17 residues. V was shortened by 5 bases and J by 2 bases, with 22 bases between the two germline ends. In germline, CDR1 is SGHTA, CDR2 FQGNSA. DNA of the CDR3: TGTGCCAGCAGCCCAGCCGGAACTAGCTTAATCACCTACGAGCAGTACTTC. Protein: CASSPAGTSLITYEQYF.

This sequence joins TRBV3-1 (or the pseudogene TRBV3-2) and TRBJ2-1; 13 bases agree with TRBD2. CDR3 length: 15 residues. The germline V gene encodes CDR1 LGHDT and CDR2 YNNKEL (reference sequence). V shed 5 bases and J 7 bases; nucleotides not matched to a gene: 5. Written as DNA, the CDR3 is TGTGCCAGCAGCGCCCCGGGACTAGCGGGAAATGAGCAGTTCTTC. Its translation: CASSAPGLAGNEQFF.

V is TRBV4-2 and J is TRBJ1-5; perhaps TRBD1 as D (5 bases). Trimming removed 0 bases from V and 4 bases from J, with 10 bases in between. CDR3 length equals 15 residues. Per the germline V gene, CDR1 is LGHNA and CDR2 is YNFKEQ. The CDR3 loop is CASSQERGDNQPQHF. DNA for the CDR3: TGTGCCAGCAGCCAAGAGCGGGGGGATAATCAGCCCCAGCATTTT.

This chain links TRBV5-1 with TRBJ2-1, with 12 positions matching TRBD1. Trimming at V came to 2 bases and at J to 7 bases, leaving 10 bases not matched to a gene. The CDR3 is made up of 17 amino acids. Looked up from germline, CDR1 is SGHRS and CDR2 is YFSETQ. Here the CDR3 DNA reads TGCGCCAGCAGCTTCGCCGCCGGGACAGGGGGCGGGAATGAGCAGTTCTTC. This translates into CASSFAAGTGGGNEQFF.

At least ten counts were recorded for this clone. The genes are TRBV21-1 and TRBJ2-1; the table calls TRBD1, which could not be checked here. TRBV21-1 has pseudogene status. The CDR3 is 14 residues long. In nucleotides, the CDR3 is TGTGCCAGCAGCCTTTACACGACAGGGTACGAGCAGTTCTTC. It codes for CASSLYTTGYEQFF.

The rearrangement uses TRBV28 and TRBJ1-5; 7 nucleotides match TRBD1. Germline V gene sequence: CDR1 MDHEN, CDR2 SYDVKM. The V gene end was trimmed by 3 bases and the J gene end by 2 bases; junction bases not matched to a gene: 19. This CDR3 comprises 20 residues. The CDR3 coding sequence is TGTGCCAGCAGTTTTTTGTGGCGTCAGGTGACAGGGAAGGGCAATCAGCCCCAGCATTTT. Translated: CASSFLWRQVTGKGNQPQHF.

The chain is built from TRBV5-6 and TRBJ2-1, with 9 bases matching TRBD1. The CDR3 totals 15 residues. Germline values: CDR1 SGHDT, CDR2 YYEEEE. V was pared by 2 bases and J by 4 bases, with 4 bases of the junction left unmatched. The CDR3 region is CASSFGTGSYNEQFF. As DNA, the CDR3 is TGTGCCAGCAGCTTTGGGACAGGGTCTTACAATGAGCAGTTCTTC. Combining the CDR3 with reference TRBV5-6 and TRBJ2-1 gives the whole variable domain DAGVTQSPTHLIKTRGQQVTLRCSPKSGHDTVSWYQQALGQGPQFIFQYYEEEERQRGNFPDRFSGHQFPNYSSELNVNALLLGDSALYLCASSFGTGSYNEQFFGPGTRLTVL.

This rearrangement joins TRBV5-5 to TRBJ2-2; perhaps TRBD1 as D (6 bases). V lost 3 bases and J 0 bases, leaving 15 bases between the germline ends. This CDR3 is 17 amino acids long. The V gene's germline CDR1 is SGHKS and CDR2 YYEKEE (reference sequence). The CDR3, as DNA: TGTGCCAGCAGCTCTAATTCCTGGACAGCGAACACCGGGGAGCTGTTTTTT. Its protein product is CASSSNSWTANTGELFF.

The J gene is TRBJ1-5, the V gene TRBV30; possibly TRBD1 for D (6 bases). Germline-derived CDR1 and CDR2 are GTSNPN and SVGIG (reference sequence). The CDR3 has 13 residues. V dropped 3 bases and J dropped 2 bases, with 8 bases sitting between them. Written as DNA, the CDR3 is TGTGCCTGGAGCGGACAGCGCAATCAGCCCCAGCATTTT. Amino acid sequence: CAWSGQRNQPQHF.

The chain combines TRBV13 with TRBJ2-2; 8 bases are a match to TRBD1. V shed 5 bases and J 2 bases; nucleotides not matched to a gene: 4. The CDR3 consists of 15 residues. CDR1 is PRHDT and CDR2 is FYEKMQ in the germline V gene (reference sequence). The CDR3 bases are TGTGCCAGCAGCACCGGACAGGGAAACACCGGGGAGCTGTTTTTT. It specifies CASSTGQGNTGELFF.

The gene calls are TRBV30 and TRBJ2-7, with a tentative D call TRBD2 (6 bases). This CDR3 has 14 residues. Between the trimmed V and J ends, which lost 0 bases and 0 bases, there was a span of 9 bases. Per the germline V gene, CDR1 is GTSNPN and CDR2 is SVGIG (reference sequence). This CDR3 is CAWSVGGVSYEQYF. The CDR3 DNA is TGTGCCTGGAGTGTCGGCGGGGTCTCCTACGAGCAGTACTTC.

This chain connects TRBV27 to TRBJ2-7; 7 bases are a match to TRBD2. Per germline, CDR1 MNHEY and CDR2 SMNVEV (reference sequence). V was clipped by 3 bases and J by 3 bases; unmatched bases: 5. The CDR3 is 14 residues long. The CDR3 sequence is CASSFRGRDYEQYF. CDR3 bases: TGTGCCAGCAGTTTCCGCGGGAGAGACTACGAGCAGTACTTC.

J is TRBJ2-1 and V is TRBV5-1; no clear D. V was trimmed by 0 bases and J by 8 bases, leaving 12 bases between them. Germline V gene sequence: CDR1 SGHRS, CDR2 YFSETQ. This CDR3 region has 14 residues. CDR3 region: CASSLASGGDEQFF. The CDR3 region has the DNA TGCGCCAGCAGCTTGGCCTCAGGTGGCGATGAGCAGTTCTTC.

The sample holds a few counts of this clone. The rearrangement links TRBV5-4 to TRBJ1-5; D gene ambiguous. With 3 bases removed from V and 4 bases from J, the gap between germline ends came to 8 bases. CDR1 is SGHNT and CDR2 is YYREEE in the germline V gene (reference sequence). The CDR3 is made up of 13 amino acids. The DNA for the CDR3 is TGTGCCAGCAGCTCCGACGGGAATCAGCCCCAGCATTTT. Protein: CASSSDGNQPQHF.

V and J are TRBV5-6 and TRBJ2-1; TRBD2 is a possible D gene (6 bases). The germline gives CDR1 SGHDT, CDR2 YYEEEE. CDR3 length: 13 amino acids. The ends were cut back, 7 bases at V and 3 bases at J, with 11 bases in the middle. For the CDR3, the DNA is TGTGCCAGCTCGGGGACTTACTACAATGAGCAGTTCTTC. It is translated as CASSGTYYNEQFF.

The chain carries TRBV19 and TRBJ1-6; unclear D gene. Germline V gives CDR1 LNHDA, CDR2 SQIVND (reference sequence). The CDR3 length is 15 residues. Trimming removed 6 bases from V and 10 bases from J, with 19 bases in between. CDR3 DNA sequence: TGTGCCAGTAGGCCTTCCGTTGGACTTTTATCACCCCTCCACTTT. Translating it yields CASRPSVGLLSPLHF.

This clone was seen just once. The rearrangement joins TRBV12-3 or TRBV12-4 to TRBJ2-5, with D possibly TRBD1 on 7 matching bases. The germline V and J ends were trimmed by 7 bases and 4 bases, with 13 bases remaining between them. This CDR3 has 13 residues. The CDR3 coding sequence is TGTGCCAGCACCGTGCAGGGGGGAGAGACCCAGTACTTC. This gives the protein CASTVQGGETQYF.

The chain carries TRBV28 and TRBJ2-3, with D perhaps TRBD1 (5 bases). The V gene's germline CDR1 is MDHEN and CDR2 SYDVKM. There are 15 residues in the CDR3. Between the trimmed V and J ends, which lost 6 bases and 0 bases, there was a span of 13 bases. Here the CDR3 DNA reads TGTGCCAGCAGCGTGACAGCTCCCAGCACAGATACGCAGTATTTT. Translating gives CASSVTAPSTDTQYF.

The CDR3: CASSLKPRGSGNTIYF. CDR3 in DNA: TGTGCCAGCAGCCTGAAGCCCAGGGGATCTGGAAACACCATATATTTT. The chain carries TRBV9 and TRBJ1-3, with D possibly matching TRBD1 (6 bases). Germline CDR1 and CDR2: SGDLS and YYNGEE. Trimming pared 4 bases from V and 1 base from J, leaving 15 bases between. The CDR3 runs 16 residues.

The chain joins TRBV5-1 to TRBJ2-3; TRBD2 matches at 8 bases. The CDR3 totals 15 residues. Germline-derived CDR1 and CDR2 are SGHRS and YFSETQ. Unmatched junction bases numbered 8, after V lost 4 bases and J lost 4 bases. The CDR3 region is CASSPEAGAADTQYF. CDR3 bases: TGCGCCAGCAGCCCTGAAGCGGGAGCCGCAGATACGCAGTATTTT. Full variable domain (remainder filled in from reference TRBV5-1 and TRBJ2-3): KAGVTQTPRYLIKTRGQQVTLSCSPISGHRSVSWYQQTPGQGLQFLFEYFSETQRNKGNFPGRFSGRQFSNSRSEMNVSTLELGDSALYLCASSPEAGAADTQYFGPGTRLTVL.

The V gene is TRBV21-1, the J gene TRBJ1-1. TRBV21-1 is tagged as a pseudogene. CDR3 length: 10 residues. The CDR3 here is CASLRRKAFF. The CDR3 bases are TGTGCCAGCTTAAGGCGGAAAGCTTTCTTT.

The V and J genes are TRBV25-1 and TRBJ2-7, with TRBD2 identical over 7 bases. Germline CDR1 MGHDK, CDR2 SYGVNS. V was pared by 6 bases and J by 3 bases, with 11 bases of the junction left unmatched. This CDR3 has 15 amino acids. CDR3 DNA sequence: TGTGCCAGCAGCGAGCCCGGGACTAAGTACTACGAGCAGTACTTC. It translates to CASSEPGTKYYEQYF.

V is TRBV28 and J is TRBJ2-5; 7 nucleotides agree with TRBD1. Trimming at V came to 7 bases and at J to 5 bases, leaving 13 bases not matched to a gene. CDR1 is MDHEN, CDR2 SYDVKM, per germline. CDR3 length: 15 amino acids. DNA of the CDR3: TGTGCCAGCACCTCGGGACAGCGCCGAATGGAGACCCAGTACTTC. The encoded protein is CASTSGQRRMETQYF.

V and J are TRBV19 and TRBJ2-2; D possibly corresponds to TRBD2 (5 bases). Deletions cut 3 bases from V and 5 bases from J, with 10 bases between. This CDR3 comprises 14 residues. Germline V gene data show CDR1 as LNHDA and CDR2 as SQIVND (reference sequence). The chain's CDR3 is CASSIITGTGELFF. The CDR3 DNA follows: TGTGCCAGTAGTATTATTACGGGGACCGGGGAGCTGTTTTTT.

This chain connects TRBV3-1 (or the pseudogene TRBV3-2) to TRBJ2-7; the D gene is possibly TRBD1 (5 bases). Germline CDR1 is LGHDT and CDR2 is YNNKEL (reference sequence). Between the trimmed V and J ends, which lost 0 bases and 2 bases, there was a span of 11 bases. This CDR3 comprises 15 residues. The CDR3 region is CASSQDDSETYEQYF. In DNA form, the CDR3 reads TGTGCCAGCAGCCAAGATGACAGCGAAACCTACGAGCAGTACTTC.

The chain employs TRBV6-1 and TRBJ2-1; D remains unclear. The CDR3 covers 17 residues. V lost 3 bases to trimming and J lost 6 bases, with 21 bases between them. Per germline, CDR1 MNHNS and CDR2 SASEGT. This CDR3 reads CASSDQDPSEWLNEQFF. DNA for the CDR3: TGTGCCAGCAGTGACCAAGACCCGTCGGAGTGGCTCAATGAGCAGTTCTTC.

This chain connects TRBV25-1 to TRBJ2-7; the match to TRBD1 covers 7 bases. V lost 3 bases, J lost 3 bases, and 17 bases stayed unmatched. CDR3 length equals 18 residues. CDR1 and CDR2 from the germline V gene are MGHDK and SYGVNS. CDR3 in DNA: TGTGCCAGCAGTGATTGGGACCCCCGGGACAGATATTTCTACGAGCAGTACTTC. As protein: CASSDWDPRDRYFYEQYF.

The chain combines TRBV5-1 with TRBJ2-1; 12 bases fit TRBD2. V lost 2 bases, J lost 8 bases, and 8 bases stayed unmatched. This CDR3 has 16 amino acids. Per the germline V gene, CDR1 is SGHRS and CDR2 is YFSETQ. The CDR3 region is CASSFQATSGSYEQFF. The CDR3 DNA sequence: TGCGCCAGCAGCTTCCAAGCGACTAGCGGGAGCTATGAGCAGTTCTTC.